This is a list of T cell receptor beta chains from one sample in a study of blood T cell repertoires in COVID-19. Method: immunoSEQ multiplex PCR; TCRdb's copy keeps in-frame clones and lacks some. The repertoire holds more than 100,000 clones, around 89% seen once, with roughly 18% in the top ten. Specimen: peripheral blood. Every receptor here comes from a man in his fifties with active or convalescent COVID-19. Both conserved end residues are part of each CDR3. The order of the fields is J gene, V gene, clone size, D gene, CDR3 DNA, CDR3 protein. D genes are given only for firm matches. Some rows have no size entry. The others give once, few or many, or a class for an expanded clone.

j_call: TRBJ1-5
v_call: TRBV10-3
clone_size: NA
d_call: TRBD1
cdr3_nt: TGTGCCATCAGGGGACAGGAGGGTCAGCCCCAGCATTTT
cdr3_aa: CAIRGQEGQPQHF

j_call: TRBJ1-6
v_call: TRBV7-2
clone_size: NA
d_call: NA
cdr3_nt: TGTGCCAGCAGCCCGCGGCAGGGGAGTAATTCACCCCTCCACTTT
cdr3_aa: CASSPRQGSNSPLHF

j_call: TRBJ2-7
v_call: TRBV19
clone_size: NA
d_call: NA
cdr3_nt: TGTGCCAGTAGCACATTTAGGAGGGGAAGATACGAGCAGTACTTC
cdr3_aa: CASSTFRRGRYEQYF

j_call: TRBJ2-7
v_call: TRBV4-3
clone_size: NA
d_call: NA
cdr3_nt: TGCGCCAGCAGCCAAGATATGGCACAGACCTACGAGCAGTACTTC
cdr3_aa: CASSQDMAQTYEQYF

j_call: TRBJ1-2
v_call: TRBV6-2/TRBV6-3
clone_size: NA
d_call: TRBD1
cdr3_nt: TGTGCCAGCAGTTACATCGGGACAGGGGTCGGCTACACCTTC
cdr3_aa: CASSYIGTGVGYTF

j_call: TRBJ1-1
v_call: TRBV27
clone_size: NA
d_call: NA
cdr3_nt: TGTGCCAGCAGGGGCAGGGGATACACTGAAGCTTTCTTT
cdr3_aa: CASRGRGYTEAFF

j_call: TRBJ1-4
v_call: TRBV28
clone_size: NA
d_call: NA
cdr3_nt: TGTGCCAGCAGGTGGCGGGAAAATGAAAAACTGTTTTTT
cdr3_aa: CASRWRENEKLFF

j_call: TRBJ2-3
v_call: TRBV7-2
clone_size: NA
d_call: TRBD2
cdr3_nt: TGTGCCAGCAGCCACGGGACTAGCGGGTTCACAGATACGCAGTATTTT
cdr3_aa: CASSHGTSGFTDTQYF

j_call: TRBJ1-2
v_call: TRBV6-5
clone_size: NA
d_call: NA
cdr3_nt: TGTGCCAGCAGTTACGACAGTTTCTATGGCTACACCTTC
cdr3_aa: CASSYDSFYGYTF

j_call: TRBJ1-1
v_call: TRBV28
clone_size: NA
d_call: NA
cdr3_nt: TGTGCCAGCAGTAACTGGGAAGCTTTCTTT
cdr3_aa: CASSNWEAFF

j_call: TRBJ2-3
v_call: TRBV27
clone_size: once
d_call: NA
cdr3_nt: TGTGCCAGCAGTTTATTGAACAGGGCCGCTACAGATACGCAGTATTTT
cdr3_aa: CASSLLNRAATDTQYF

j_call: TRBJ2-5
v_call: TRBV7-9
clone_size: NA
d_call: NA
cdr3_nt: TGTGCCAGCAGCTTAGCTAGCGGTTTCCAAGAGACCCAGTACTTC
cdr3_aa: CASSLASGFQETQYF

j_call: TRBJ2-7
v_call: TRBV2
clone_size: many
d_call: TRBD1
cdr3_nt: TGTGCCAGCAGAGTCACAGGGGTCGAGCAGTACTTC
cdr3_aa: CASRVTGVEQYF

j_call: TRBJ2-5
v_call: TRBV7-9
clone_size: NA
d_call: TRBD2
cdr3_nt: TGTGCCAGCAGCTTTTCAGGGACTAGCGGGAAACTCCAAGAGACCCAGTACTTC
cdr3_aa: CASSFSGTSGKLQETQYF

j_call: TRBJ2-5
v_call: TRBV2
clone_size: NA
d_call: TRBD2
cdr3_nt: TGTGCCAGCAGTGACCCAGCGGGGGGGGCCCCGGAGTACTTC
cdr3_aa: CASSDPAGGAPEYF

j_call: TRBJ2-2
v_call: TRBV12-5
clone_size: NA
d_call: TRBD1
cdr3_nt: TGTGCTAGTGGTTTTTGGACAGGGGCGAACACCGGGGAGCTGTTTTTT
cdr3_aa: CASGFWTGANTGELFF

j_call: TRBJ2-5
v_call: TRBV4-2
clone_size: NA
d_call: TRBD2
cdr3_nt: TGTGCCAGCAGCCAAGGAGGGGCGGGAGCCGGGGAGACCCAGTACTTC
cdr3_aa: CASSQGGAGAGETQYF

j_call: TRBJ1-1
v_call: TRBV11-2
clone_size: NA
d_call: NA
cdr3_nt: TGTGCCAGCAGCTTAGAGGTCCGGGGATCGGTAGCTTTCTTT
cdr3_aa: CASSLEVRGSVAFF

j_call: TRBJ2-3
v_call: TRBV5-6
clone_size: NA
d_call: TRBD1
cdr3_nt: TGTGCCAGCAGTCTTCTGGACAGGAGTTACACAGATACGCAGTATTTT
cdr3_aa: CASSLLDRSYTDTQYF

j_call: TRBJ2-5
v_call: TRBV7-6
clone_size: few
d_call: NA
cdr3_nt: TGTGCCAGCAGCTTGAAATCCCGCAGGGATAAAGAGACCCAGTACTTC
cdr3_aa: CASSLKSRRDKETQYF

j_call: TRBJ2-7
v_call: TRBV2
clone_size: NA
d_call: NA
cdr3_nt: TGTGCCAGCAGTGAAGGTCGGGAGAGAACCTACGAGCAGTACTTC
cdr3_aa: CASSEGRERTYEQYF

j_call: TRBJ2-1
v_call: TRBV4-1
clone_size: NA
d_call: NA
cdr3_nt: TGCGCCAGCAGCCTTGAAACGGGATACAATGAGCAGTTCTTC
cdr3_aa: CASSLETGYNEQFF

j_call: TRBJ2-1
v_call: TRBV5-1
clone_size: NA
d_call: TRBD2
cdr3_nt: TGCGCCAGCAGCAAGGAACTAGCGGGGAAGGGGAATGAGCAGTTCTTC
cdr3_aa: CASSKELAGKGNEQFF

j_call: TRBJ1-3
v_call: TRBV11-2
clone_size: NA
d_call: TRBD1
cdr3_nt: TGTGCCAGCAGCTTACGGACAGGGGGAAGCACCATATATTTT
cdr3_aa: CASSLRTGGSTIYF